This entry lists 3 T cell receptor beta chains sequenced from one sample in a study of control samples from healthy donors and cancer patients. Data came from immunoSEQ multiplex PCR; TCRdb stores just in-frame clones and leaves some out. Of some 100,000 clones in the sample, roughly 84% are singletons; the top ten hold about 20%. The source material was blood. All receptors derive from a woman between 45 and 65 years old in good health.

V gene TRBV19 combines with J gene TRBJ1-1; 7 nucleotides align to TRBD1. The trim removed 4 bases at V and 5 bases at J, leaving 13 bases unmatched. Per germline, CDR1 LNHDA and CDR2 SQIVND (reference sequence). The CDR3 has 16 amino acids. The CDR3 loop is CASSRGDPGGSTEAFF. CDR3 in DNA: TGTGCCAGTAGTAGAGGGGACCCAGGGGGGTCGACTGAAGCTTTCTTT.

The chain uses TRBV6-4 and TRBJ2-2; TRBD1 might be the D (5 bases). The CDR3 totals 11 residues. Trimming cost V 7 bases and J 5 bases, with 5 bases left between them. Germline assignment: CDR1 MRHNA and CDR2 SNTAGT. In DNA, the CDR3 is TGTGCCAGCAAGGGGACCGGGGAGCTGTTTTTT. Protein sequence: CASKGTGELFF.

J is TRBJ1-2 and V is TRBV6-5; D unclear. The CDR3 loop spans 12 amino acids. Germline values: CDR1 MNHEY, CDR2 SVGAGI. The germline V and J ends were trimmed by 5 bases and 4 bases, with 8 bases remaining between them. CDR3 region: CASSLDGYGYTF. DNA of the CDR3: TGTGCCAGCAGTCTAGACGGCTATGGCTACACCTTC.